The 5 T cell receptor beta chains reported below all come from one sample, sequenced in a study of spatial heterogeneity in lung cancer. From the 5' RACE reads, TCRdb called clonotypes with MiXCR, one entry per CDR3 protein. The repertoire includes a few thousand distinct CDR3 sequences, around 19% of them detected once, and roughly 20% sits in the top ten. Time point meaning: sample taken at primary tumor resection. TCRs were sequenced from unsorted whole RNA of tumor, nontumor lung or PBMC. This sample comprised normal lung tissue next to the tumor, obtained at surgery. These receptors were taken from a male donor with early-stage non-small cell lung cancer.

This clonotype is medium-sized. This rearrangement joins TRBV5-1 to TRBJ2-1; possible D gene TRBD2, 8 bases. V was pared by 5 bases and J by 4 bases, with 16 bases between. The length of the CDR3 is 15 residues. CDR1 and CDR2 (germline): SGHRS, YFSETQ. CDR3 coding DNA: TGCGCCAGCAGAGAAGTAGCGGGACAGTACAATGAGCAGTTCTTC. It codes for CASREVAGQYNEQFF.

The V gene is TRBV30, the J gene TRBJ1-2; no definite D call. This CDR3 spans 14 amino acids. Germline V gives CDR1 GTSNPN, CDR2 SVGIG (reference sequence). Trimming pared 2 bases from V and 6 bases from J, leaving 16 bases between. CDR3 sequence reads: CAWSLGVSRDGYTF. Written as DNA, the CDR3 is TGTGCCTGGAGTTTAGGAGTTTCTCGTGATGGCTACACCTTC.

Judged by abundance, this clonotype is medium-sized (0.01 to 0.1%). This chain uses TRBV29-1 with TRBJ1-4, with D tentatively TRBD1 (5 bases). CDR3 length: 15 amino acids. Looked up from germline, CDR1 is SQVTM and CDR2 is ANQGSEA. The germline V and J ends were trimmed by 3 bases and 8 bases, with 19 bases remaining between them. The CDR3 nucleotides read TGCAGCGTTGAGGGGGGTCGTGGGCGCGACGAAAAACTGTTTTTT. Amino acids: CSVEGGRGRDEKLFF.

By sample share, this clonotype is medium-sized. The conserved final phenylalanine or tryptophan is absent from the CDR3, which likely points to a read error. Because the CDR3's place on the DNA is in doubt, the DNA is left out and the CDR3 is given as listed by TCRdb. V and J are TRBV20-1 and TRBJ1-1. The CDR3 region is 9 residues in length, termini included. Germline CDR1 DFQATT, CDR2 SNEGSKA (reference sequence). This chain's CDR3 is CSAGNTPPL.

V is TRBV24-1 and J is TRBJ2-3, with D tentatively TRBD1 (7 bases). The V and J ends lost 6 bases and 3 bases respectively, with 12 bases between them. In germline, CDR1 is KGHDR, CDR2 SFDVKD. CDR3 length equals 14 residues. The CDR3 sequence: CATSPTGRTDTQYF. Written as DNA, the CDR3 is TGTGCCACCAGTCCGACAGGGAGGACAGATACGCAGTATTTT.